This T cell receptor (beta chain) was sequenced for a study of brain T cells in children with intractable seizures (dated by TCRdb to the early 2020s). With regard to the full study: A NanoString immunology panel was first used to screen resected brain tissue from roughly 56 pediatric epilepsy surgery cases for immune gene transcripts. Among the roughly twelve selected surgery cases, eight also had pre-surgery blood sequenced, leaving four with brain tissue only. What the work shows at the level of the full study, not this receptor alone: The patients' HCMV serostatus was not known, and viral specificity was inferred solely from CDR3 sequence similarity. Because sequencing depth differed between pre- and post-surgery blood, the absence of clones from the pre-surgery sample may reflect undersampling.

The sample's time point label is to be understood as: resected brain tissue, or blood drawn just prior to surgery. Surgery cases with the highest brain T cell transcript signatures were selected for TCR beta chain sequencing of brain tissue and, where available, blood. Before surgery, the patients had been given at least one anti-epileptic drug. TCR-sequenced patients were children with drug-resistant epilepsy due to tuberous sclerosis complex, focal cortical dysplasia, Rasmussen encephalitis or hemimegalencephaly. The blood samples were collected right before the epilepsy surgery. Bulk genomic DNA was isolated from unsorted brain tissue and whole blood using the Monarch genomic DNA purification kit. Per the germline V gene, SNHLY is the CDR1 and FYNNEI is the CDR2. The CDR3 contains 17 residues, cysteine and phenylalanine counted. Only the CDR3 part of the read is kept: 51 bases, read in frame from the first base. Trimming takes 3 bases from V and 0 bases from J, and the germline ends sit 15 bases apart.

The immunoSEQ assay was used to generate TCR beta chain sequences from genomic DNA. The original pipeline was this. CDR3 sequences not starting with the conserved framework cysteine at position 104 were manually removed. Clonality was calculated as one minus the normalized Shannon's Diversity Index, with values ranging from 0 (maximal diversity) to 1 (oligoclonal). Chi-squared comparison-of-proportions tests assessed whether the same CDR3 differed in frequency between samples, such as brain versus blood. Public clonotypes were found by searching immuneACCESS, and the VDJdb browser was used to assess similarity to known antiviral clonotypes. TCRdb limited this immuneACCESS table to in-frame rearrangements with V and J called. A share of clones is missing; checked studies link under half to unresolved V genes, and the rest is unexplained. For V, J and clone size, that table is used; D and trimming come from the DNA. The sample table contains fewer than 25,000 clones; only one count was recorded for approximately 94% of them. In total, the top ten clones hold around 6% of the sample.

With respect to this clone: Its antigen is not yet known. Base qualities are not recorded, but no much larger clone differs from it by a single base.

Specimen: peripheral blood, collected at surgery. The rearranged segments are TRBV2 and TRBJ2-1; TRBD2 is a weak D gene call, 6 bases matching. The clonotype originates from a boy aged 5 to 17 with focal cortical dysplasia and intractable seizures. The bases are TGTGCCAGCAGTGACTCCCTAGCGTGGAGCTCCTACAATGAGCAGTTCTTC. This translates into CASSDSLAWSSYNEQFF.